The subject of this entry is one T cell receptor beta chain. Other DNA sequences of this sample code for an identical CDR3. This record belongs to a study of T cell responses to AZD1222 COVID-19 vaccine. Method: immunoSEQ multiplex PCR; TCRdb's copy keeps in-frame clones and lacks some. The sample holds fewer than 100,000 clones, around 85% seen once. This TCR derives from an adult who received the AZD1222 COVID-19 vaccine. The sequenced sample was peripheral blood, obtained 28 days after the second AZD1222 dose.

The CDR3 region is CASSRGAYNEQFF. In nucleotides, the CDR3 is TGTGCCAGTAGTAGGGGTGCCTACAATGAGCAGTTCTTC. The genes are TRBV19 and TRBJ2-1; D not resolved. This CDR3 region has 13 residues. Germline V lookup: CDR1 LNHDA, CDR2 SQIVND (reference sequence). V was clipped by 4 bases and J by 2 bases, with 6 bases between them.